In this sample, the clone carrying this TCR beta chain turned up once. Its antigen is as yet unknown. The germline V gene has CDR1 SGHDN and CDR2 FVKESK. Trimming stripped 2 bases from V and 4 bases from J, with 15 bases between. The length of the CDR3 is 16 residues. The data were produced by immunoSEQ multiplex PCR, yet TCRdb's version contains in-frame clones alone and is incomplete. The sample lists roughly 1,600 clones, roughly a fifth seen once, with 15% to 20% in the top ten. These data come from a study of T cells in localized non-small cell lung cancer. Study observations and caveats: Sequencing covered just one tumor region, so heterogeneity cannot be ruled out.

Source: normal lung tissue next to the tumor, taken before any cancer treatment. V gene TRBV14 combines with J gene TRBJ2-1; possible D gene TRBD2, 6 bases. This clonotype was sampled from a woman aged 35 to 75 with stage I lung adenocarcinoma. The CDR3 bases are TGTGCCAGCAGCCAATACCGGGACTTCGGGTACAATGAGCAGTTCTTC. Protein sequence: CASSQYRDFGYNEQFF. Based on the CDR3 plus reference TRBV14 and TRBJ2-1, the full variable domain is EAGVTQFPSHSVIEKGQTVTLRCDPISGHDNLYWYRRVMGKEIKFLLHFVKESKQDESGMPNNRFLAERTGGTYSTLKVQPAELEDSGVYFCASSQYRDFGYNEQFFGPGTRLTVL.